Sequencing of this T cell receptor (beta chain) was carried out in a study of cytomegalovirus exposure and HLA in healthy donors. The study's findings and limits: Productive status was seen about 90% or about 30% of the time for most TCR beta V segments in an earlier analysis.

Germline V lookup: CDR1 ENHRY, CDR2 SYGVKD. The CDR3 spans 14 residues. Trimming left V 4 bases short and J 6 bases short, with 14 bases between. Remarks on this clone: The antigen is not known.

PCR used 60 Vbeta primers and 13 Jbeta primers. The assay was immunoSEQ multiplex PCR, and TCRdb's table has in-frame clones only and misses some. This table holds approximately 110,000 clones, about 68% found once. The clonotype was recovered from a man in his thirties or forties in good health and CMV-seropositive. This sequence joins TRBV10-3 and TRBJ2-3; no definite D call. The sample taken for sequencing was PBMCs. The CDR3 loop is CAISGVRGYDTQYF. The CDR3 bases are TGTGCCATCAGTGGAGTCCGAGGTTATGATACGCAGTATTTT.